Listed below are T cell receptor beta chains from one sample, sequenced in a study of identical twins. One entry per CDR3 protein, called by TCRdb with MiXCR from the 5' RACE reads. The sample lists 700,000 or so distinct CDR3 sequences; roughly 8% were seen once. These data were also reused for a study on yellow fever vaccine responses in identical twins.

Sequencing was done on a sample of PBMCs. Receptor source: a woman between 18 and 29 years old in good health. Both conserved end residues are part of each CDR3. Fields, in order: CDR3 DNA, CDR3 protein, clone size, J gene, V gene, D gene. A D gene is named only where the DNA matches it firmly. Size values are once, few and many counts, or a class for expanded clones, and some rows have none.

DNA: TGCAGTGCTAGAGACTCGACGGGCCACATTGGGGCTAAGCAGTTCTTC; CDR3: CSARDSTGHIGAKQFF; size: NA; J: TRBJ2-1; V: TRBV20-1; D: NA
DNA: TGCGCCAGCAGCCAAACTCCGGGACAGGGGCAAAAATACGAGCAGTACTTC; CDR3: CASSQTPGQGQKYEQYF; size: NA; J: TRBJ2-7; V: TRBV4-1; D: TRBD1
DNA: TGTGCCAGCAGCTTAAGGGTGGTCACTAGCGGGGGCTACAATGAGCAGTTCTTC; CDR3: CASSLRVVTSGGYNEQFF; size: many; J: TRBJ2-1; V: TRBV7-8; D: TRBD2
DNA: TGTGCCAGCAGCCCTGGGGTACCTTATTTGTCGGAAAAACTGTTTTTT; CDR3: CASSPGVPYLSEKLFF; size: few; J: TRBJ1-4; V: TRBV6-1; D: NA
DNA: TGCGCCAGCAGCCCGAGTAGCGGGGGGGCGTCCGAGCAGTACTTC; CDR3: CASSPSSGGASEQYF; size: NA; J: TRBJ2-7; V: TRBV5-1; D: TRBD2
DNA: TGTGCCAGCAGCGTTGGCAGCGGGGTGTTTAACGAGCAGTTCTTC; CDR3: CASSVGSGVFNEQFF; size: few; J: TRBJ2-1; V: TRBV9; D: TRBD2
DNA: TGTGCCATCAGTGACCCACCTGTCGGGTTAAGGGGGAACACTGAAGCTTTCTTT; CDR3: CAISDPPVGLRGNTEAFF; size: NA; J: TRBJ1-1; V: TRBV10-3; D: NA
DNA: TGTGCCAGCAGATCCGGGACAGGGGGAAGAAGTCAGCCCCAGCATTTT; CDR3: CASRSGTGGRSQPQHF; size: many; J: TRBJ1-5; V: TRBV12-3/TRBV12-4; D: TRBD1
DNA: TGTGCCAGCAGTTACTCTGGGGCGGGGGTTAGCACAGATACGCAGTATTTT; CDR3: CASSYSGAGVSTDTQYF; size: few; J: TRBJ2-3; V: TRBV6-5; D: TRBD2
DNA: TGTGCCAGCAGCTTATCGGACCAAAGACAGTATTTT; CDR3: CASSLSDQRQYF; size: many; J: TRBJ2-3; V: TRBV7-8; D: NA
DNA: TGCAGCGTTGGTGATGGGAATAGCAATCAGCCCCAGCATTTT; CDR3: CSVGDGNSNQPQHF; size: few; J: TRBJ1-5; V: TRBV29-1; D: NA
DNA: TGTGCCAGCAGCTTGAGCAGGGGGAATGAAGCTTTCTTT; CDR3: CASSLSRGNEAFF; size: NA; J: TRBJ1-1; V: TRBV5-5; D: TRBD1
DNA: TGTGCCAGCAGTCCAGGGGCGCAAAATGAAAAACTGTTTTTT; CDR3: CASSPGAQNEKLFF; size: many; J: TRBJ1-4; V: TRBV12-3/TRBV12-4; D: NA
DNA: TGTGCCATCGGGACCGGACCAGATACGCAGTATTTT; CDR3: CAIGTGPDTQYF; size: few; J: TRBJ2-3; V: TRBV10-3; D: NA
DNA: TGTGCCATCTCCCCTGGACTAGATTCCGATGAGCAGTTCTTC; CDR3: CAISPGLDSDEQFF; size: few; J: TRBJ2-1; V: TRBV10-3; D: TRBD2
DNA: TGCAGTGCTAGAGAGTGGGACAGGGTTTCCTACGAGCAGTACTTC; CDR3: CSAREWDRVSYEQYF; size: few; J: TRBJ2-7; V: TRBV20-1; D: TRBD1
DNA: TGCAGTGCTAGTATCCAGGGGCCAGATACGCAGTATTTT; CDR3: CSASIQGPDTQYF; size: few; J: TRBJ2-3; V: TRBV20-1; D: NA
DNA: TGTGCCAGCAGTGACCTAGCCGGGGGCGAGCAGTACTTC; CDR3: CASSDLAGGEQYF; size: few; J: TRBJ2-7; V: TRBV6-4; D: NA
DNA: TGTGCCAGCAGCTTGGCCGGGACAGGGAACAATCAGCCCCAGCATTTT; CDR3: CASSLAGTGNNQPQHF; size: NA; J: TRBJ1-5; V: TRBV7-9; D: TRBD1
DNA: TGCAGTGCTAGAGATGACCCTAGGGGAAAATATTTT; CDR3: CSARDDPRGKYF; size: NA; J: TRBJ2-3; V: TRBV20-1; D: NA
DNA: TGTGCCAGCAGCTTTGGGGAGAGCGGGAAAAGCTCCTACGAGCAGTACTTC; CDR3: CASSFGESGKSSYEQYF; size: NA; J: TRBJ2-7; V: TRBV7-9; D: TRBD2
DNA: TGTGCCAGCAGTTATCCACGTGGGACTAGCGGGGCCTACGAGCAGTACTTC; CDR3: CASSYPRGTSGAYEQYF; size: NA; J: TRBJ2-7; V: TRBV6-5; D: TRBD2
DNA: TGTGCCAGCAGACTTAATGGAGACAATCAGCCCCAGCATTTT; CDR3: CASRLNGDNQPQHF; size: many; J: TRBJ1-5; V: TRBV6-1; D: NA
DNA: TGTGCCAGCAACTTGCCCACTAGCGGGATCACCGGGGAGCTGTTTTTT; CDR3: CASNLPTSGITGELFF; size: NA; J: TRBJ2-2; V: TRBV11-2; D: TRBD2
DNA: TGTGCCAGCACAGGGAGATTAGGCACAACTGCTGGAGATACGCAGTATTTT; CDR3: CASTGRLGTTAGDTQYF; size: NA; J: TRBJ2-3; V: TRBV6-2/TRBV6-3; D: NA
DNA: TGCAGTGCTATCCCCGGGACAGGGACCCTAGATACGCAGTATTTT; CDR3: CSAIPGTGTLDTQYF; size: NA; J: TRBJ2-3; V: TRBV20-1; D: TRBD1
DNA: TGTGCCACCAGTGATTCCGGGATCTCCTACGAGCAGTACTTC; CDR3: CATSDSGISYEQYF; size: many; J: TRBJ2-7; V: TRBV24-1; D: NA
DNA: TGTGCCAGCACCACAAACACAGATACGCAGTATTTT; CDR3: CASTTNTDTQYF; size: NA; J: TRBJ2-3; V: TRBV11-2; D: NA
DNA: TGCGCCAGCAGCCAAGAACGCACTGGAGGTCTAGGAGAGACCCAGTACTTC; CDR3: CASSQERTGGLGETQYF; size: few; J: TRBJ2-5; V: TRBV4-3; D: NA
DNA: TGTGCCAGCAGTTACTCCGATGTCCTCAAGGACCGTGAGCAGTACTTC; CDR3: CASSYSDVLKDREQYF; size: NA; J: TRBJ2-7; V: TRBV6-5; D: NA
DNA: TGCAGTGCTAGACCCCGGGACAGGGGGGAACAGCCCCAGCATTTT; CDR3: CSARPRDRGEQPQHF; size: many; J: TRBJ1-5; V: TRBV20-1; D: TRBD1
DNA: TGTGCCAGCAGTCCACCATTCTGGCGGGGGATCTACAATGAGCAGTTCTTC; CDR3: CASSPPFWRGIYNEQFF; size: many; J: TRBJ2-1; V: TRBV12-3/TRBV12-4; D: TRBD2
DNA: TGTGCCAGCAGCTGGGACAGCAATCAGCCCCAGCATTTT; CDR3: CASSWDSNQPQHF; size: many; J: TRBJ1-5; V: TRBV7-9; D: NA
DNA: TGTGCCAGCAGGGGGACAGGGTGGGATTCACCCCTCCACTTT; CDR3: CASRGTGWDSPLHF; size: few; J: TRBJ1-6; V: TRBV12-3/TRBV12-4; D: TRBD1
DNA: TGTGCCAGCAGTGCCGGGGCGAGTGGCTACACCTTC; CDR3: CASSAGASGYTF; size: many; J: TRBJ1-2; V: TRBV2; D: NA
DNA: TGTGCCACCGCGGGACAGGTGGGGGAGACCCAGTACTTC; CDR3: CATAGQVGETQYF; size: NA; J: TRBJ2-5; V: TRBV10-3; D: TRBD1
DNA: TGTGCCAGCAGTCGCACCAGCACCTACGAGCAGTACTTC; CDR3: CASSRTSTYEQYF; size: many; J: TRBJ2-7; V: TRBV12-3/TRBV12-4; D: NA
DNA: TGTGCCAGCAGTGTGCCTGGAGATGAAAAACTGTTTTTT; CDR3: CASSVPGDEKLFF; size: many; J: TRBJ1-4; V: TRBV25-1; D: NA
DNA: TGCAGCGTTGGGAGAAGGGACACCGGGGAGCTGTTTTTT; CDR3: CSVGRRDTGELFF; size: NA; J: TRBJ2-2; V: TRBV29-1; D: NA
DNA: TGTGCCTGGAGTTACGGGACAGGTTCCTACGAGCAGTACTTC; CDR3: CAWSYGTGSYEQYF; size: NA; J: TRBJ2-7; V: TRBV30; D: TRBD1
DNA: TGCGCCAGCAGCCAAGATCGGACTAGCGGAGAGTACGAGCAGTACTTC; CDR3: CASSQDRTSGEYEQYF; size: NA; J: TRBJ2-7; V: TRBV4-3; D: TRBD2
DNA: TGCAGTGCTAGGAAGGCACAGGGGGGCCAAGAGACCCAGTACTTC; CDR3: CSARKAQGGQETQYF; size: few; J: TRBJ2-5; V: TRBV20-1; D: TRBD1
DNA: TGCGCCAGCAGCACAGGAGAGACAGATACGCAGTATTTT; CDR3: CASSTGETDTQYF; size: many; J: TRBJ2-3; V: TRBV5-1; D: NA
DNA: TGTGCCAGCTCATTAAAGCAGCGTCAAGGGGCAGCTTTCTTT; CDR3: CASSLKQRQGAAFF; size: few; J: TRBJ1-1; V: TRBV18; D: NA
DNA: TGTGCCAGCAGCTCCCGGGCAGGGCAAGAGACCCAGTACTTC; CDR3: CASSSRAGQETQYF; size: few; J: TRBJ2-5; V: TRBV7-2; D: NA
DNA: TGTGCCAGCGGACCACAAGTTAAGGACATTCAGTACTTC; CDR3: CASGPQVKDIQYF; size: few; J: TRBJ2-4; V: TRBV6-1; D: NA
DNA: TGTGCCAGCAGCTTGGGTGGGAACATTCTGTACTTC; CDR3: CASSLGGNILYF; size: NA; J: TRBJ2-4; V: TRBV11-3; D: NA